This T cell receptor beta chain originates from a study of blood T cell repertoires in COVID-19 (dated by TCRdb to between 2020 and 2021). Study-wide context: The collaborator samples originated in the United States, Italy and Spain and spanned the acute and convalescent phases of COVID-19. Where available, HLA class I and class II types were obtained from metadata supplied by the sample provider rather than from assay-based typing. The samples were drawn from two sources: the first 160 participants of the ongoing ImmuneRACE study, and 950 to 1,500 subjects contributed by 6 global collaborators. The sample metadata nearly always contained a de-identified subject ID, COVID-19 status, age in years and sex. A freely available public database, intended as a resource for researchers studying the immune response to SARS-CoV-2, is where the repertoires were released. The material from the prospective study consisted of cDNA or gDNA derived from T cells, B-cell-depleted T cells, or PBMCs. The dataset comprised deeply sampled blood TCRbeta repertoires from subjects exposed to, actively infected with, or recovered from COVID-19. Results and caveats for the whole study, not just this receptor: The quantity of clinical and demographic metadata differed by source and by participant and was supplied without curation.

TCRbeta CDR3 regions were amplified from genomic DNA by means of the immunoSEQ Assay, a bias-controlled multiplex PCR. In the source study's methods: The number of nucleated cells in each sample was estimated from the amplification of reference gene primers within the assay. Sequence reads were collapsed and filtered to measure the absolute abundance of every unique TCRbeta CDR3 rearrangement. For each sample, productive Simpson clonality was calculated by taking the square root of Simpson's diversity index across productive rearrangements. The source is immuneACCESS, and TCRdb retained only in-frame sequences with V and J called. Part of the clones is not carried over; for the studies checked, unresolved V genes explain less than half of this, and the remainder is unexplained. Clone size and V and J calls were adopted from that table, with D and trimming inferred from the DNA. The sample table records approximately 270,000 clones; roughly nine tenths of these occur just once. The top ten constitute approximately 3.3% of the sample.

A remark on this clone: The specificity of this receptor is unknown. Base qualities were left out, and no much larger clone turns up one base away.

The collaborating institutions used their own protocols to collect whole blood in K2EDTA tubes. Collaborator samples were shipped for TCRbeta analysis as frozen whole blood, isolated PBMCs, or DNA extracted from either sample type. V is clipped by 4 bases and J by 3 bases, and the sequence between their germline boundaries is 19 bases long. From the cysteine up to the phenylalanine, the CDR3 has a length of 16 residues. Only the CDR3 region is kept as DNA, spanning 48 bases read in frame from base 1. Looking up the germline V gene (reference sequence) yields CDR1 SEHNR and CDR2 FQNEAQ. This chain is built from TRBV7-9 and TRBJ2-7; the D region possibly corresponds to TRBD2 (6 bases align). The source material was peripheral blood. The sequence was obtained from a man between 18 and 29 years old with active or convalescent COVID-19. The CDR3 corresponds to CASSSTSGTADYEQYF. The sequence in DNA is TGTGCCAGCAGCTCGACCTCCGGGACTGCTGACTACGAGCAGTACTTC.